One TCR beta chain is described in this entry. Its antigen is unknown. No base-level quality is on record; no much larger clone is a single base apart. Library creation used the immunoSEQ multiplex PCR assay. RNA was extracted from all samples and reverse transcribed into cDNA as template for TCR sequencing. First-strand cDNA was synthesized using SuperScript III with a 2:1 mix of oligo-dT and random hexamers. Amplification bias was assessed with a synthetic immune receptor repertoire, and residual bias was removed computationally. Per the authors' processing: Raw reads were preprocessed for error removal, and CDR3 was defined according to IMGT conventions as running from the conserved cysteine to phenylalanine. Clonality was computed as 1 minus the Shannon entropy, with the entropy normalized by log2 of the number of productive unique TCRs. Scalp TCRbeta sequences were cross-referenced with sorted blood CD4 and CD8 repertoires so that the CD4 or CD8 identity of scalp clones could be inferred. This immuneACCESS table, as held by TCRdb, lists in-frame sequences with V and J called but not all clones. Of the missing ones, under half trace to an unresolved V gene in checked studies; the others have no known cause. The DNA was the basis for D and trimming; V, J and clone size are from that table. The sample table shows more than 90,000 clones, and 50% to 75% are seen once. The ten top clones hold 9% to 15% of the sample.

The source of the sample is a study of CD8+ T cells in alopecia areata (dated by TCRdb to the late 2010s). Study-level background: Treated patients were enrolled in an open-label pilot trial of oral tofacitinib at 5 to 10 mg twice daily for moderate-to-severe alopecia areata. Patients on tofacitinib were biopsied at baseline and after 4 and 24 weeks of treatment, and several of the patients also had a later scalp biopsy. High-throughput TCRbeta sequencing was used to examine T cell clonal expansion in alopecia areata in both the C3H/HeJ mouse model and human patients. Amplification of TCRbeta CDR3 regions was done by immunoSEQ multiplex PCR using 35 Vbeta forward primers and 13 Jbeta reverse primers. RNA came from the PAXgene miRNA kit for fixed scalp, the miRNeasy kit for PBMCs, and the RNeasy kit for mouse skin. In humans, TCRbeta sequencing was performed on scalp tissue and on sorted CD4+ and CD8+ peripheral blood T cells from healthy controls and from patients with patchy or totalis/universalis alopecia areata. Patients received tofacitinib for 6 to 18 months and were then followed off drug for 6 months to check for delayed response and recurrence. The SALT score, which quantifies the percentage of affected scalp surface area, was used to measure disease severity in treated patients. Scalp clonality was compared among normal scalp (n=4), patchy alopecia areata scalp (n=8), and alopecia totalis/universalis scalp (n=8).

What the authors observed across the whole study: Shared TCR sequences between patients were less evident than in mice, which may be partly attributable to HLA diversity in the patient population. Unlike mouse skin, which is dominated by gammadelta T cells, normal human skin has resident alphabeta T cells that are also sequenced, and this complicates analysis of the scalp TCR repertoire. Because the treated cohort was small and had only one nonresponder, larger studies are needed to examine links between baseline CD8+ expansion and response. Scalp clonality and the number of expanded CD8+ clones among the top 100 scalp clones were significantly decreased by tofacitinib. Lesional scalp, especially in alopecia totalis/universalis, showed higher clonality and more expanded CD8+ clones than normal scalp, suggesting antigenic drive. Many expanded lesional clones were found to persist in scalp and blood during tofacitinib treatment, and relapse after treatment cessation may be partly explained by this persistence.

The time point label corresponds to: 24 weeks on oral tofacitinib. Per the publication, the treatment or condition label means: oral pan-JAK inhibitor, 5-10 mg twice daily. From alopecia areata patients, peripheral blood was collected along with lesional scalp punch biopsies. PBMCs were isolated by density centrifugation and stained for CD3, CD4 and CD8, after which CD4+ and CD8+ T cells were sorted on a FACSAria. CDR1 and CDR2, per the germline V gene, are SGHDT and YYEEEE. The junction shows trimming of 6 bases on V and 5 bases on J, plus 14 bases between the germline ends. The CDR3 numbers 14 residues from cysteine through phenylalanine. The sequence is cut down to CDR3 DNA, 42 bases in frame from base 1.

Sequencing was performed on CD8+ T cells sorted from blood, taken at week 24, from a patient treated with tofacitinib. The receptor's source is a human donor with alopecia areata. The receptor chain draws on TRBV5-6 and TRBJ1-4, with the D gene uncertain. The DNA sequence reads TGTGCCAGCACCTCGGACGACCAGAATGAAAAACTGTTTTTT. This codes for CASTSDDQNEKLFF.